The 27 T cell receptor beta chains given below trace back to one sample, sequenced in a study of regulatory T cells in long-lasting Graves disease. Indicated time point: newly diagnosed GD, antithyroid drugs for less than 3 months. PBMC RNA served as the TCR library source. In building TCR beta libraries, iRepertoire HTBI primers were used together with Arm-PCR of CDR3 regions. Each CDR3 protein gets one entry after TCRdb re-called the multiplex PCR reads with MiXCR. The sample carries about 620,000 distinct CDR3 sequences, roughly 15% recorded once. This same sample was also part of a study on T cells in Graves' hyperthyroidism and ophthalmopathy.

This material consisted of peripheral blood mononuclear cells (PBMCs), taken at new diagnosis, from a patient treated with antithyroid drugs. The receptors here all came from a woman in her thirties with Graves disease.

There are many counts of this clonotype. The chain recombines TRBV28 with TRBJ2-1, with D tentatively TRBD2 (6 bases). This CDR3 is built from 13 residues. Trimming stripped 7 bases from V and 6 bases from J, with 13 bases between. Germline CDR1 reads MDHEN; CDR2 reads SYDVKM. Written as DNA, the CDR3 is TGTGCCAGCAAACCCTGGGGGGTCAATGAGCAGTTCTTC. It translates to CASKPWGVNEQFF.

The V call is TRBV10-3, the J call TRBJ2-7; tentatively, D is TRBD2 (6 bases). Trimming took off 10 bases at V and 0 bases at J, with 19 bases between the two ends. Germline CDR1 is ENHRY and CDR2 is SYGVKD. There are 15 residues in the CDR3. The CDR3 sequence: CATNIGGGLSYEQYF. The CDR3 DNA reads TGTGCCACAAACATCGGGGGAGGTCTCTCCTACGAGCAGTACTTC.

The V and J genes are TRBV28 and TRBJ2-1; TRBD2 might be the D (5 bases). The germline V gene encodes CDR1 MDHEN and CDR2 SYDVKM. This CDR3 is 12 amino acids long. V was cut by 4 bases and J by 15 bases, with 16 bases left in between. The CDR3 DNA follows: TGTGCCAGCAGTTCCCGTATCCGGGAACGGTTCTTC. The encoded protein is CASSSRIRERFF.

This clonotype was observed many times. V and J are TRBV12-3 or TRBV12-4 and TRBJ2-7; TRBD1 agrees at 9 bases. The CDR3 is 11 amino acids. The V segment lost 4 bases and the J segment 10 bases; nucleotides outside the gene matches: 2. The CDR3 protein is CASSSQGAQYF. CDR3 in DNA: TGTGCCAGCAGTTCACAGGGGGCCCAGTACTTC.

This clonotype came up many times. The chain employs TRBV7-8 and TRBJ1-4; D not certain. The CDR3 sequence is 16 residues long. Looked up from germline, CDR1 is SGHVS and CDR2 is FQNEAQ. V dropped 5 bases and J dropped 0 bases, with 13 bases sitting between them. The CDR3, as DNA: TGTGCCAGCAGCCGGTCCCTAGACCCAACTAATGAAAAACTGTTTTTT. Amino acids: CASSRSLDPTNEKLFF.

With regard to this clonotype: A much larger clone differs from this one at a single base, so this may be a read error. V usage is TRBV6-6 and J usage is TRBJ1-4; the match to TRBD1 covers 9 bases. Per the germline V gene, CDR1 is MNHNY and CDR2 is SVGAGI (reference sequence). CDR3 size: 15 residues. For the CDR3, the DNA is TGTGTCAGCAGTTACTCGGGACAGGGAAGCGAAAAACTGTTTTTT. Its translation: CVSSYSGQGSEKLFF.

The sample holds many counts of this clonotype. The CDR3 is CASSGPDNYGYTF. CDR3 nucleotides: TGTGCCAGCAGTGGACCAGATAACTATGGCTACACCTTC. V usage is TRBV12-3 or TRBV12-4 and J usage is TRBJ1-2; D is unclear. Deletions cut 5 bases from V and 1 base from J, with 8 bases between. The CDR3 is made up of 13 amino acids.

This clonotype was observed a handful of times. One end of the junction does not line up with germline, which may come from a read error. The chain links TRBV11-2 to TRBJ2-2; 9 bases match TRBD1. The CDR3 spans 15 residues. Per germline, CDR1 SGHAT and CDR2 FQNNGV. Here the CDR3 reads CASSLGTGRTGELFF. Written as DNA, the CDR3 is TGCGCCAGCAGCTTAGGGACAGGGAGGACCGGGGAGCTGTTTTTT. Based on the CDR3 plus reference TRBV11-2 and TRBJ2-2, the full variable domain is EAGVAQSPRYKIIEKRQSVAFWCNPISGHATLYWYQQILGQGPKLLIQFQNNGVVDDSQLPKDRFSAERLKGVDSTLKIQPAKLEDSAVYLCASSLGTGRTGELFFGEGSRLTVL.

This clonotype has a count of ten or more. CDR3: CASSFVGHNEQFF. In DNA, the CDR3 is TGTGCCAGCAGCTTCGTAGGGCACAATGAGCAGTTCTTC. The chain combines TRBV7-3 with TRBJ2-1; no clear D gene. CDR1 is SGHTA, CDR2 FQGTGA, per germline. This CDR3 spans 13 amino acids. Trimming took off 3 bases at V and 5 bases at J, with 8 bases between the two ends.

About this clonotype itself: This may be a read error: a much more frequent sequence differs by one nucleotide. The chain has TRBV3-1 and TRBJ2-5, with TRBD2 matching over 13 bases. Germline loops: CDR1 LGHDT, CDR2 YNNKEL (reference sequence). Unmatched junction bases numbered 1, after V lost 6 bases and J lost 3 bases. The CDR3 is 14 amino acids. DNA for the CDR3: TGTGCCAGCAGAGGGACTAGCGGGAAAGAGACCCAGTACTTC. Its translation is CASRGTSGKETQYF.

This clonotype was recorded at least ten times. The CDR3 coding sequence is TGTGCCAGCAGCCTCCCCCACACAGATACGCAGTATTTT. This encodes CASSLPHTDTQYF. The chain has TRBV3-1 and TRBJ2-3; no clear D gene. CDR1 LGHDT and CDR2 YNNKEL come from the germline V gene (reference sequence). CDR3 size: 13 residues. Trimming removed 4 bases at V and 2 bases at J, with 7 bases between.

The chain combines TRBV6-6 with TRBJ2-7; weak D call: TRBD2 (5 bases). The germline gives CDR1 MNHNY, CDR2 SVGAGI (reference sequence). The V end lost 6 bases, the J end lost 4 bases, and 16 bases lay between the germline ends. CDR3 length: 14 residues. Here the CDR3 reads CASSGRGRRYEQYF. CDR3 nucleotides: TGTGCCAGCAGCGGACGGGGAAGAAGATACGAGCAGTACTTC.

This clonotype was recorded many times. This rearrangement joins TRBV12-3 or TRBV12-4 to TRBJ1-1; D may be TRBD1 (6 bases). This CDR3 is built from 12 residues. Between the trimmed V and J ends, which lost 8 bases and 11 bases, there was a span of 18 bases. CDR3: CASEGDLGFAFF. The CDR3 bases are TGTGCCAGCGAGGGGGATTTAGGGTTTGCTTTCTTT.

In its sample, this clonotype was seen a few times. A much larger clone sits a single nucleotide away, making a read error possible. The chain has TRBV28 and TRBJ1-5; D is unresolved. V was cut by 1 base and J by 6 bases, with 13 bases left in between. The CDR3 is 15 amino acids. Germline CDR1 reads MDHEN; CDR2 reads SYDVKM. The CDR3 DNA sequence: TGTGCCAGCAGTTTATTTGGGAGTTACAGTCAGCCCCAGCATTTT. Translating it yields CASSLFGSYSQPQHF.

This clonotype was detected ten times or more. The genes are TRBV6-9 and TRBJ1-5; no clear D gene. The CDR3 runs 13 residues. The V and J ends lost 4 bases and 4 bases respectively, with 8 bases between them. Looked up from germline, CDR1 is MNHGY and CDR2 is SVAAGI. Written as DNA, the CDR3 is TGTGCCAGCAGTTTCACACAGAATCAGCCCCAGCATTTT. Translating gives CASSFTQNQPQHF.

As DNA, the CDR3 is TGTGCCAGCTCACCGGGACAGGGGTCTGTTTTGAGCAACGAGCAGTACTTC. Protein sequence: CASSPGQGSVLSNEQYF. J is TRBJ2-7 and V is TRBV18, with 10 bases lining up with TRBD1. The V segment lost 3 bases and the J segment 5 bases; nucleotides outside the gene matches: 13. The CDR3 totals 17 residues. CDR1 KGHSH and CDR2 LQKENI come from the germline V gene.

The chain has TRBV14 and TRBJ2-2; D ambiguous. V shed 3 bases and J shed 5 bases, with 4 bases lying between them. The germline V gene encodes CDR1 SGHDN and CDR2 FVKESK. The CDR3 runs 12 residues. The CDR3 here is CASSQHTGELFF. DNA of the CDR3: TGTGCCAGCAGCCAGCATACCGGGGAGCTGTTTTTT.

The table lists this clonotype with many counts. This sequence joins TRBV7-2 and TRBJ2-7; perhaps TRBD1 as D (6 bases). Germline loops: CDR1 SGHTA, CDR2 FQGNSA. V was trimmed by 6 bases and J by 2 bases, leaving 8 bases between them. The CDR3 totals 12 residues. The CDR3 sequence is CASSWDTYEQYF. Written as DNA, the CDR3 is TGTGCCAGCAGTTGGGACACCTACGAGCAGTACTTC.

This clonotype occurred many times. The chain uses TRBV7-9 and TRBJ1-5; 11 positions agree with TRBD1. Germline CDR1 reads SEHNR; CDR2 reads FQNEAQ (reference sequence). The CDR3 length is 17 residues. The trim removed 2 bases at V and 3 bases at J, leaving 6 bases unmatched. The DNA of the CDR3 is TGTGCCAGCAGCTTAATCGGACAGGGGGCTGACAATCAGCCCCAGCATTTT. Amino acid sequence: CASSLIGQGADNQPQHF.

The gene calls are TRBV5-4 and TRBJ2-5; 12 nucleotides align to TRBD1. The trim removed 4 bases at V and 5 bases at J, leaving 15 bases unmatched. Germline CDR1 is SGHNT and CDR2 is YYREEE (reference sequence). CDR3 length: 18 amino acids. The CDR3: CASSPGGQGARRGETQYF. The CDR3 nucleotides read TGTGCCAGCAGCCCGGGGGGACAGGGGGCGAGGCGGGGCGAGACCCAGTACTTC.

In this sample, this clonotype turned up many times. This chain joins TRBV15 and TRBJ2-7; 9 nucleotides agree with TRBD2. Germline-derived CDR1 and CDR2 are LNHNV and YYDKDF (reference sequence). CDR3 length equals 15 residues. The junction had 8 bases not matched to a gene; V was cut back by 5 bases and J by 3 bases. The CDR3 sequence: CATSAGTSNSYEQYF. The CDR3 DNA reads as TGTGCCACCAGCGCCGGGACTAGCAATAGCTACGAGCAGTACTTC.

Remarks on this clonotype: This may come from a read error, since a much larger clone is one base off. J is TRBJ2-7 and V is TRBV6-2 or TRBV6-3, with 10 bases aligning to TRBD2. Germline loops: CDR1 MNHEY, CDR2 SVGEGT. The CDR3 is 15 residues long. The CDR3 sequence: CACSYSGTSVHEQYF. For the CDR3, the DNA is TGTGCCTGCAGTTACTCCGGGACTAGCGTCCACGAGCAGTACTTC.

This clonotype was picked up a small number of times. The V call is TRBV30, the J call TRBJ2-7; no clear D. CDR1 and CDR2 (germline): GTSNPN, SVGIG (reference sequence). CDR3 length equals 11 residues. V shed 1 base and J shed 6 bases, with 7 bases lying between them. The CDR3 spells CAWSGGIEQYF. The DNA for the CDR3 is TGTGCCTGGAGTGGGGGAATCGAGCAGTACTTC.

This clonotype occurred a few times. This chain uses TRBV9 with TRBJ2-3; perhaps TRBD2 as D (6 bases). The CDR3 is 15 amino acids. V dropped 7 bases and J dropped 2 bases, with 17 bases sitting between them. In germline, CDR1 is SGDLS, CDR2 YYNGEE. CDR3 sequence: CASGPGVRDTDTQYF. The CDR3 DNA sequence: TGTGCCAGCGGCCCGGGAGTTCGGGACACAGATACGCAGTATTTT.

With respect to this clonotype: This may come from a read error, since a much larger clone is one base off. The CDR3 loop is CASTLQGGDNEQLF. DNA of the CDR3: TGTGCCAGCACTCTGCAGGGAGGGGACAATGAGCAGCTCTTC. The chain carries TRBV6-1 and TRBJ2-1; tentative D call: TRBD2 (7 bases). The V gene's germline CDR1 is MNHNS and CDR2 SASEGT. The CDR3 is made up of 14 amino acids.

Regarding this clonotype: A much bigger clone sits one base away, suggesting this may be a read error. This chain uses TRBV10-3 with TRBJ2-7; 12 bases are a match to TRBD2. Germline V CDR1 and CDR2: ENHRY, SYGVKD. The J segment lost 2 bases and the V segment lost 11 bases, leaving 4 bases of the junction unmatched. This CDR3 region has 13 residues. CDR3 DNA: TGTGCCGCAAGGACTAGCGGGACCTACGAGCAGTACTTC. Protein product: CAARTSGTYEQYF.

This clonotype was counted at least ten times. The chain has TRBV7-9 and TRBJ2-3; D remains unclear. Trimming left V 7 bases short and J 2 bases short, with 7 bases between. The CDR3 sequence is 12 residues long. Germline V CDR1 and CDR2: SEHNR, FQNEAQ (reference sequence). Written as DNA, the CDR3 is TGTGCCAGCAAAGAGATCACAGATACGCAGTATTTT. This codes for CASKEITDTQYF.